This is a list of T cell receptor beta chains from one sample in a study of cytomegalovirus exposure and HLA in healthy donors. Profiled with immunoSEQ multiplex PCR; TCRdb holds only in-frame clones, not every one. The sample lists roughly 190,000 clones; less than 85% were seen once. The sequenced sample was PBMCs. The source of these receptors is a man under 40 in good health and CMV-seropositive. The CDR3 runs from the conserved cysteine through the conserved F or W. A D gene is named only where the DNA matches it firmly. Clone size, where shown, is once, few, many, or a class for clones that have expanded.

TGTGCCAGCAGTGACTCGAGTGAGCCGTTGAGCTCCTACAATGAGCAGTTCTTC | CASSDSSEPLSSYNEQFF | 18 | TRBV6-4 | - | - | TRBJ2-1
TGCGCCAGCAGTACGAACACCGGGGAGCTGTTTTTT | CASSTNTGELFF | 12 | TRBV5-1 | - | - | TRBJ2-2
TGTGCCAGCAGCTTTAAACAGGGGACCGGGGAGCTGTTTTTT | CASSFKQGTGELFF | 14 | TRBV5-4 | TRBD1 | - | TRBJ2-2
TGTGCCAGCAGCTCCGGTAGAGCGGGGGCTAATGAAAAACTGTTTTTT | CASSSGRAGANEKLFF | 16 | TRBV5-8 | - | - | TRBJ1-4
TGTGCCTGGAGCCGGGGGGCTAGTGAGACCCAGTACTTC | CAWSRGASETQYF | 13 | TRBV30 | - | - | TRBJ2-5
TGTGCCAGCAGCTTAGTAATCCATGAGCAGTTCTTC | CASSLVIHEQFF | 12 | TRBV7-6 | - | - | TRBJ2-1
TGTGCCAGTAGTATATTGGGGGGAATCTACGAGCAGTACTTC | CASSILGGIYEQYF | 14 | TRBV19 | - | - | TRBJ2-7
TGTGCCATCAGTGAACGGGAAACAGATACGCAGTATTTT | CAISERETDTQYF | 13 | TRBV10-3 | - | - | TRBJ2-3
TGTGCCAGCAGTCCTCGGGGGGCGGTTGGGAACACTGAAGCTTTCTTT | CASSPRGAVGNTEAFF | 16 | TRBV27 | - | - | TRBJ1-1
TGTGCCAGCAGCTTGGGGAACAGGGGGAGAAACACTGAAGCTTTCTTT | CASSLGNRGRNTEAFF | 16 | TRBV7-9 | TRBD1 | - | TRBJ1-1
TGTGCCAGCAGTTACTCGGCGGGAGTTGAGACCCAGTACTTC | CASSYSAGVETQYF | 14 | TRBV6-5 | TRBD2 | - | TRBJ2-5
TGTTCCAGCACCCCCCCCGGGGAAGAGACCCAGTACTTC | CSSTPPGEETQYF | 13 | TRBV7-9 | - | - | TRBJ2-5
TGCGCCAGCAATGAGGAAGCAGGGAACCGCTCCTACGAGCAGTACTTC | CASNEEAGNRSYEQYF | 16 | TRBV10-1 | - | - | TRBJ2-7
TGTGCCAGCAGCAAAGCTAGCGGGGGGACTAACACCGGGGAACTGTTTTTT | CASSKASGGTNTGELFF | 17 | TRBV7-8 | TRBD2 | - | TRBJ2-2
TGTGCCAGCAGACGACAGGGGTCCGATACGCAGTATTTT | CASRRQGSDTQYF | 13 | TRBV5-8 | TRBD1 | - | TRBJ2-3
TGTGCCTGGAGTCACCTAGCGGGGGGACGCAATGAGCAGTTCTTC | CAWSHLAGGRNEQFF | 15 | TRBV30 | TRBD2 | once | TRBJ2-1